Sequencing of this TCR beta chain was carried out in a study of blood T cell repertoires in COVID-19. Across the whole study: PBMCs, B-cell-depleted T cells, or T cells provided the cDNA or gDNA that made up the material.

Authors' data handling: Cell counts per sample came from amplifying reference gene primers. This table comes from immunoSEQ multiplex PCR, and its TCRdb copy is limited to in-frame clones, with some not included. That table furnishes V, J and clone size, whereas the DNA furnished D and trimming. The table lists hundreds of thousands of clones, 90% of them singletons. Germline values: CDR1 MNHNS, CDR2 SASEGT. J was trimmed by 4 bases and V by 3 bases; bases with no gene match: 5. The CDR3 sequence is 14 residues long. This chain links TRBV6-1 with TRBJ1-2; TRBD1 aligns across 7 bases. The TCR originated in a young woman with acute COVID-19. The sequenced sample was PBMCs or T cells enriched from blood (not recorded which). CDR3 DNA: TGTGCCAGCAGTGAGCACCGGGACAGCTATGGCTACACCTTC. Protein: CASSEHRDSYGYTF.